This entry lists 30 T cell receptor beta chains sequenced from one sample in a study of blood T cell repertoires in COVID-19. Generated by immunoSEQ multiplex PCR, the TCRdb table keeps only in-frame clones and is missing some. The sample comprises about 350,000 clones, about 87% of which are singletons, and just under 6.5% rests with the top ten. The sample comprised peripheral blood. These receptors all stem from a woman between 45 and 65 years old with COVID-19, enrolled during active disease.

The chain joins TRBV30 to TRBJ2-1; 8 nucleotides line up with TRBD2. Germline V gene sequence: CDR1 GTSNPN, CDR2 SVGIG (reference sequence). This CDR3 region has 15 residues. J gave up 5 bases and V 2 bases, and 8 bases lay outside the gene matches. The CDR3 region is CAWSSGVSGNNEQFF. In DNA, the CDR3 is TGTGCCTGGAGTTCTGGCGTTAGCGGGAACAATGAGCAGTTCTTC.

The rearrangement links TRBV6-5 to TRBJ2-7, with 9 nucleotides matching TRBD1. The V segment lost 5 bases and the J segment 3 bases; nucleotides outside the gene matches: 5. The CDR3 contains 14 residues. In germline, CDR1 is MNHEY, CDR2 SVGAGI. CDR3 residues: CASSLETGGYEQYF. CDR3 nucleotides: TGTGCCAGCAGTCTCGAGACAGGGGGCTACGAGCAGTACTTC.

V is TRBV7-2 and J is TRBJ1-1; no firm D call. Germline V gives CDR1 SGHTA, CDR2 FQGNSA. The CDR3 totals 19 residues. V lost 1 base, J lost 0 bases, and 21 bases lay in between. For the CDR3, the DNA is TGTGCCAGCAGCTTAGAGCGAAAGGAGCGGAGCTGGATGAACACTGAAGCTTTCTTT. It encodes CASSLERKERSWMNTEAFF.

This clone was seen just once. The chain is built from TRBV2 and TRBJ1-1, with 7 bases fitting TRBD1. The CDR3 contains 16 residues. The germline V gene has CDR1 SNHLY and CDR2 FYNNEI. The V gene end was trimmed by 6 bases and the J gene end by 1 base; junction bases not matched to a gene: 11. The DNA of the CDR3 is TGTGCCAGCAGCAAACTCGGTGGACAGGCGAACACTGAAGCTTTCTTT. Amino acids: CASSKLGGQANTEAFF.

The chain links TRBV7-3 to TRBJ2-3; TRBD2 aligns across 9 bases. The germline V gene has CDR1 SGHTA and CDR2 FQGTGA. V shed 1 base and J 9 bases; nucleotides not matched to a gene: 2. The CDR3 loop spans 13 amino acids. The CDR3 DNA reads as TGTGCCAGCAGCTTAAGGACTAGCGAGACGCAGTATTTT. Translating gives CASSLRTSETQYF.

This sequence joins TRBV6-4 and TRBJ2-1; perhaps TRBD1 as D (6 bases). Looked up from germline, CDR1 is MRHNA and CDR2 is SNTAGT. This CDR3 region has 16 residues. V gave up 6 bases and J gave up 7 bases, with 22 bases separating them. Written as DNA, the CDR3 is TGTGCCAGCAGGTTTAGGGGGTCCGGTACTCTGAATGAGCAGTTCTTC. It codes for CASRFRGSGTLNEQFF.

V gene TRBV18 combines with J gene TRBJ1-5, with D possibly being TRBD1 (6 bases). The V and J ends lost 5 bases and 3 bases respectively, with 20 bases between them. CDR1 is KGHSH and CDR2 is LQKENI in the germline V gene. This CDR3 has 17 residues. The CDR3 reads CASSKEGSNRANQPQHF. CDR3 sequence (DNA): TGTGCCAGCTCAAAAGAGGGTAGCAACAGGGCCAATCAGCCCCAGCATTTT.

This clone was found a few times. The CDR3 protein is CASRGRGYSTDTQYF. The CDR3, as DNA: TGTGCCAGCAGGGGGCGGGGGTATAGCACAGATACGCAGTATTTT. V and J are TRBV2 and TRBJ2-3, with 7 positions matching TRBD2. Trimming at V came to 6 bases and at J to 0 bases, leaving 6 bases not matched to a gene. Germline V gene sequence: CDR1 SNHLY, CDR2 FYNNEI. The CDR3 is 15 amino acids.

The V and J genes are TRBV10-2 and TRBJ2-3; perhaps TRBD2 as D (5 bases). Trimming removed 6 bases from V and 0 bases from J, with 19 bases in between. This CDR3 contains 17 residues. Germline V gives CDR1 WSHSY, CDR2 SAAADI. The CDR3 loop is CASRETSSPASTDTQYF. CDR3 coding DNA: TGCGCCAGCAGGGAAACTTCTAGCCCAGCTAGCACAGATACGCAGTATTTT.

The rearrangement links TRBV19 to TRBJ2-7, with 11 bases that match TRBD2. CDR1 LNHDA and CDR2 SQIVND come from the germline V gene (reference sequence). After removal of 5 bases from V and 0 bases from J, the junction contained 9 bases not matched to a gene. The CDR3 spans 17 residues. The CDR3 coding sequence is TGTGCCAGTAGTCATAGCGGGAGGGTAGGGAGCTCCTACGAGCAGTACTTC. Protein product: CASSHSGRVGSSYEQYF.

The chain links TRBV5-4 to TRBJ2-7; TRBD2 matches 9 bases. With 4 bases clipped from V and 4 bases from J, the junction kept 6 bases outside the gene matches. The CDR3 length is 14 residues. The germline V gene encodes CDR1 SGHNT and CDR2 YYREEE (reference sequence). CDR3 sequence: CASSTGLAMYEQYF. DNA for the CDR3: TGTGCCAGCAGCACCGGACTAGCGATGTACGAGCAGTACTTC.

The genes are TRBV6-6 and TRBJ1-1; D is uncertain. From germline, CDR1 is MNHNY and CDR2 SVGAGI (reference sequence). The CDR3 runs 13 residues. Trimming took 4 bases from V and 1 from J, leaving 7 bases between them. Here the CDR3 DNA reads TGTGCCAGCAGTTCACGACAGAACACTGAAGCTTTCTTT. This translates into CASSSRQNTEAFF.

The gene calls are TRBV24-1 and TRBJ2-7; tentative D call: TRBD1 (6 bases). Germline CDR1 is KGHDR and CDR2 is SFDVKD. Trimming removed 4 bases from V and 4 bases from J, with 16 bases in between. The CDR3 covers 15 residues. The CDR3 DNA follows: TGTGCCACCAGTGACACCAGGGGAGAGAGTTACGAGCAGTACTTC. Translation gives CATSDTRGESYEQYF.

This chain links TRBV13 with TRBJ1-1; 7 nucleotides align to TRBD1. The CDR3 is 16 residues long. Trimming cost V 4 bases and J 0 bases; bases outside gene matches: 8. Germline V CDR1 and CDR2: PRHDT, FYEKMQ (reference sequence). CDR3 in amino acids: CASSSQEGAMNTEAFF. As DNA, the CDR3 is TGTGCCAGCAGCTCCCAAGAGGGGGCAATGAACACTGAAGCTTTCTTT.

The chain couples TRBV30 to TRBJ1-2; the D gene is possibly TRBD1 (5 bases). This CDR3 has 14 residues. The germline V gene has CDR1 GTSNPN and CDR2 SVGIG (reference sequence). V shed 2 bases and J shed 2 bases, with 12 bases lying between them. This chain's CDR3 is CAWSWRGGNYGYTF. The CDR3 DNA reads as TGTGCCTGGAGTTGGAGGGGAGGAAACTATGGCTACACCTTC.

The chain has TRBV7-9 and TRBJ1-2; D is unresolved. There are 14 residues in the CDR3. Trimming took off 1 base at V and 4 bases at J, with 10 bases between the two ends. CDR1 SEHNR and CDR2 FQNEAQ come from the germline V gene (reference sequence). CDR3 DNA sequence: TGTGCCAGCAGCTTAGTGGAGACGGTCTATGGCTACACCTTC. Amino acids: CASSLVETVYGYTF.

The chain employs TRBV7-9 and TRBJ1-4; D is ambiguous. V was cut by 4 bases and J by 4 bases, with 10 bases left in between. CDR1 is SEHNR, CDR2 FQNEAQ, per germline (reference sequence). This CDR3 contains 14 residues. The CDR3 DNA follows: TGTGCCAGCAGCTCACCGCGAGGTAATGAAAAACTGTTTTTT. Encoded protein: CASSSPRGNEKLFF.

The chain has TRBV12-3 or TRBV12-4 and TRBJ1-5; unclear D gene. V lost 8 bases to trimming and J lost 2 bases, with 10 bases between them. The CDR3 has 13 residues. The CDR3, as DNA: TGTGCCAGCGCGAGGGCAGGCAATCAGCCCCAGCATTTT. Protein sequence: CASARAGNQPQHF.

V gene TRBV5-1 combines with J gene TRBJ2-1, with 12 bases matching TRBD2. The J segment lost 4 bases and the V segment lost 3 bases, leaving 5 bases of the junction unmatched. There are 16 residues in the CDR3. Per the germline V gene, CDR1 is SGHRS and CDR2 is YFSETQ. The CDR3 nucleotides read TGCGCCAGCAGCTCTGGACTAGCGGGATTTTACAATGAGCAGTTCTTC. Protein sequence: CASSSGLAGFYNEQFF.

V usage is TRBV18 and J usage is TRBJ2-5, with D tentatively TRBD2 (5 bases). The ends were cut back, 3 bases at V and 5 bases at J, with 13 bases in the middle. The CDR3 consists of 14 residues. Germline CDR1 is KGHSH and CDR2 is LQKENI. CDR3 nucleotides: TGTGCCAGCTCACCCCAGCGGAGTCTGGAGACCCAGTACTTC. Amino acid sequence: CASSPQRSLETQYF. The full variable domain, its missing parts supplied by reference TRBV18 and TRBJ2-5, is NAGVMQNPRHLVRRRGQEARLRCSPMKGHSHVYWYRQLPEEGLKFMVYLQKENIIDESGMPKERFSAEFPKEGPSILRIQQVVRGDSAAYFCASSPQRSLETQYFGPGTRLLVL.

This clone has more than one count but fewer than ten. V and J are TRBV4-3 and TRBJ2-7; TRBD1 might be the D (6 bases). The V gene lost 3 bases and the J gene lost 1 base, with 16 bases spanning the gap. CDR3 length equals 16 residues. In germline, CDR1 is LGHNA, CDR2 YSLEER. CDR3 DNA sequence: TGCGCCAGCAGCCATTTCTGGACAGCCCCTTCCTACGAGCAGTACTTC. Amino acids: CASSHFWTAPSYEQYF.

This clone was seen just once. The J gene is TRBJ1-4, the V gene TRBV11-2; D gene uncertain. The CDR3 consists of 12 residues. V was cut by 1 base and J by 7 bases, with 4 bases left in between. Germline CDR1 and CDR2: SGHAT and FQNNGV. As DNA, the CDR3 is TGTGCCAGCAGCTTAGTCGGTGAAAAACTGTTTTTT. This gives the protein CASSLVGEKLFF. The whole variable domain, filled in from reference TRBV11-2 and TRBJ1-4, reads EAGVAQSPRYKIIEKRQSVAFWCNPISGHATLYWYQQILGQGPKLLIQFQNNGVVDDSQLPKDRFSAERLKGVDSTLKIQPAKLEDSAVYLCASSLVGEKLFFGSGTQLSVL.

The gene calls are TRBV7-9 and TRBJ2-5, with D perhaps matching TRBD2 (6 bases). From germline, CDR1 is SEHNR and CDR2 FQNEAQ (reference sequence). Deletions cut 3 bases from V and 5 bases from J, with 16 bases between. This CDR3 region has 15 residues. The DNA of the CDR3 is TGTGCCAGCAGCTTGAACGGGATCGGAGGGGAGACCCAGTACTTC. It translates to CASSLNGIGGETQYF. Drawing the rest from reference TRBV7-9 and TRBJ2-5, the complete variable domain is DTGVSQNPRHKITKRGQNVTFRCDPISEHNRLYWYRQTLGQGPEFLTYFQNEAQLEKSRLLSDRFSAERPKGSFSTLEIQRTEQGDSAMYLCASSLNGIGGETQYFGPGTRLLVL.

Turning to this clone: The identical CDR3 is also encoded by other nucleotide sequences in the sample. The chain carries TRBV19 and TRBJ2-1; the match to TRBD1 covers 7 bases. CDR1 and CDR2 (germline): LNHDA, SQIVND (reference sequence). J was trimmed by 3 bases and V by 6 bases; bases with no gene match: 2. The CDR3 has 13 amino acids. Here the CDR3 DNA reads TGTGCCAGTAGCCGGGACAGCTACAATGAGCAGTTCTTC. This gives the protein CASSRDSYNEQFF.

This clone was detected only once. CDR3 loop: CASSLEGGFGWETQYF. The DNA for the CDR3 is TGTGCCAGCAGCTTAGAAGGAGGGTTTGGGTGGGAGACCCAGTACTTC. The chain couples TRBV11-2 to TRBJ2-5, with a tentative D call TRBD2 (6 bases). The CDR3 consists of 16 residues. Between the trimmed V and J ends, which lost 0 bases and 5 bases, there was a span of 16 bases. Germline values: CDR1 SGHAT, CDR2 FQNNGV.

The DNA for the CDR3 is TGTGCCAGTAGCTACAGGGGCCGGTACGCAGATACGCAGTATTTT. It encodes CASSYRGRYADTQYF. The chain joins TRBV19 to TRBJ2-3, with 7 bases lining up with TRBD1. CDR1 LNHDA and CDR2 SQIVND come from the germline V gene (reference sequence). There are 15 residues in the CDR3. Trimming removed 6 bases from V and 4 bases from J; junction bases left unmatched: 10.

This clone was found a few times. The chain combines TRBV7-7 with TRBJ2-1, with 7 bases identical to TRBD2. Germline CDR1 reads SSHAT; CDR2 reads FNYEAQ (reference sequence). The CDR3 sequence is 14 residues long. The V and J ends lost 3 bases and 9 bases, in that order; junction bases with no gene match: 8. CDR3 residues: CASSFGLDLGEQFF. CDR3 DNA: TGTGCCAGCAGCTTTGGACTAGATTTAGGTGAGCAGTTCTTC.

This chain uses TRBV27 with TRBJ2-1; 12 bases map to TRBD2. The ends lost 2 bases at V and 10 bases at J; junction bases unmatched: 6. The length of the CDR3 is 15 residues. Germline V gene sequence: CDR1 MNHEY, CDR2 SMNVEV (reference sequence). CDR3 in amino acids: CASSLRLAGADEQFF. CDR3 coding DNA: TGTGCCAGCAGTTTAAGACTAGCGGGAGCTGACGAGCAGTTCTTC.

The genes are TRBV14 and TRBJ1-1; 12 bases are a match to TRBD1. With V trimmed by 3 bases and J by 8 bases, 16 bases remained unmatched. Germline V lookup: CDR1 SGHDN, CDR2 FVKESK. The CDR3 is 18 residues long. The CDR3 sequence is CASSHLRGTGGWKPEAFF. The DNA for the CDR3 is TGTGCCAGCAGCCATCTACGTGGGACAGGGGGCTGGAAACCGGAAGCTTTCTTT.

The chain couples TRBV5-6 to TRBJ1-2, with 7 positions matching TRBD1. The CDR3 totals 15 residues. Germline V CDR1 and CDR2: SGHDT, YYEEEE. The V gene end was trimmed by 3 bases and the J gene end by 1 base; junction bases not matched to a gene: 6. The CDR3 protein is CASSYGTELNYGYTF. CDR3 nucleotides: TGTGCCAGCAGCTACGGGACAGAACTTAACTATGGCTACACCTTC.